These 14 T cell receptor beta chains were sequenced from one sample in a study of identifying expanded T cells in peripheral blood. Repertoires were generated with immunoSEQ multiplex PCR, while TCRdb's copy carries only in-frame clones and drops some. The sample holds roughly 63,000 clones, about four fifths seen once. The sequenced sample consisted of blood. The receptors here all came from a person aged 18 to 75 in good health.

V gene TRBV19 combines with J gene TRBJ2-5; 8 bases match TRBD1. In germline, CDR1 is LNHDA, CDR2 SQIVND (reference sequence). V lost 6 bases and J lost 3; bases outside the gene matches: 6. This CDR3 is built from 14 residues. CDR3 residues: CASSRTGKKETQYF. CDR3 sequence (DNA): TGTGCCAGTAGCCGGACAGGGAAAAAAGAGACCCAGTACTTC.

J is TRBJ2-4 and V is TRBV5-1, with 11 bases lining up with TRBD1. The CDR3 is made up of 14 amino acids. The V segment lost 8 bases and the J segment 7 bases; nucleotides outside the gene matches: 8. Per germline, CDR1 SGHRS and CDR2 YFSETQ. Here the CDR3 DNA reads TGCGCCAGTAAGACCGGGACAGGGGGGAACATTCAGTACTTC. It specifies CASKTGTGGNIQYF.

This rearrangement joins TRBV30 to TRBJ1-3, with D possibly TRBD1 on 5 matching bases. V dropped 2 bases and J dropped 4 bases, with 15 bases sitting between them. Looked up from germline, CDR1 is GTSNPN and CDR2 is SVGIG (reference sequence). This CDR3 comprises 15 residues. CDR3: CAWSTGHSGGNTIYF. In nucleotides, the CDR3 is TGTGCCTGGAGTACGGGGCACTCCGGGGGAAACACCATATATTTT.

The chain employs TRBV29-1 and TRBJ2-2; D possibly corresponds to TRBD1 (6 bases). Germline CDR1 is SQVTM and CDR2 is ANQGSEA. The CDR3 is 12 residues long. The ends were cut back, 8 bases at V and 6 bases at J, with 13 bases in the middle. Here the CDR3 reads CSFFSGAGELFF. In DNA form, the CDR3 reads TGCAGCTTTTTTTCAGGGGCCGGGGAGCTGTTTTTT.

The V call is TRBV30, the J call TRBJ2-5, with D unresolved. Germline loops: CDR1 GTSNPN, CDR2 SVGIG (reference sequence). The CDR3 runs 12 residues. The V gene lost 2 bases and the J gene lost 2 bases, with 6 bases spanning the gap. CDR3 sequence reads: CAWSKVQETQYF. CDR3 nucleotides: TGTGCCTGGAGTAAGGTACAAGAGACCCAGTACTTC. Full variable domain (rest looked up from reference TRBV30 and TRBJ2-5): SQTIHQWPATLVQPVGSPLSLECTVEGTSNPNLYWYRQAAGRGLQLLFYSVGIGQISSEVPQNLSASRPQDRQFILSSKKLLLSDSGFYLCAWSKVQETQYFGPGTRLLVL.

The rearrangement uses TRBV7-3 and TRBJ2-3; 9 bases align to TRBD2. This CDR3 comprises 17 residues. J was trimmed by 7 bases and V by 5 bases; bases with no gene match: 16. Germline loops: CDR1 SGHTA, CDR2 FQGTGA. The chain's CDR3 is CASSPSGGRGGQNTQYF. DNA for the CDR3: TGTGCCAGCAGCCCCTCCGGGGGGCGGGGGGGCCAAAATACGCAGTATTTT.

The chain couples TRBV9 to TRBJ1-3; perhaps TRBD1 as D (6 bases). V was pared by 4 bases and J by 0 bases, with 20 bases between. From germline, CDR1 is SGDLS and CDR2 YYNGEE. This CDR3 region has 18 residues. CDR3 sequence: CASSLRDGQTLSGNTIYF. DNA for the CDR3: TGTGCCAGCAGCCTAAGGGATGGACAGACCCTCTCTGGAAACACCATATATTTT.

The chain is built from TRBV19 and TRBJ2-6, with D unresolved. CDR1 and CDR2 (germline): LNHDA, SQIVND (reference sequence). The CDR3 is 15 amino acids. Trimming left V 7 bases short and J 0 bases short, with 10 bases between. DNA of the CDR3: TGTGCCAGTAATAGGGAATACTCTGGGGCCAACGTCCTGACTTTC. Translating it yields CASNREYSGANVLTF. The whole variable domain, filled in from reference TRBV19 and TRBJ2-6, reads DGGITQSPKYLFRKEGQNVTLSCEQNLNHDAMYWYRQDPGQGLRLIYYSQIVNDFQKGDIAEGYSVSREKKESFPLTVTSAQKNPTAFYLCASNREYSGANVLTFGAGSRLTVL.

The chain recombines TRBV10-2 with TRBJ1-1; 8 nucleotides line up with TRBD1. CDR1 is WSHSY, CDR2 SAAADI, per germline. This CDR3 spans 14 amino acids. The V segment lost 7 bases and the J segment 3 bases; nucleotides outside the gene matches: 7. DNA of the CDR3: TGCGCCAGCAACAAAAAACAGGGGGACACTGAAGCTTTCTTT. It encodes CASNKKQGDTEAFF.

The chain combines TRBV18 with TRBJ1-5; D is undetermined. V lost 4 bases to trimming and J lost 0 bases, with 13 bases between them. The CDR3 runs to 16 residues. Germline V gives CDR1 KGHSH, CDR2 LQKENI. DNA for the CDR3: TGTGCCAGCTCACAGGGAGAACTTTTTAGCAATCAGCCCCAGCATTTT. The encoded protein is CASSQGELFSNQPQHF.

As regards this clone: Relative to the germline gene, one junction end is altered; a read error may explain this. In DNA, the CDR3 is TGTGCCACCAGCGGTGTCCAACTAGCGGGGATGAATTTT. It codes for CATSGVQLAGMNF. The V call is TRBV15, the J call TRBJ2-3; TRBD2 matches at 10 bases. The germline V gene encodes CDR1 LNHNV and CDR2 YYDKDF (reference sequence). The CDR3 runs to 13 residues.

The genes are TRBV7-2 and TRBJ1-1; D is ambiguous. Trimming stripped 2 bases from V and 1 base from J, with 5 bases between. Germline V CDR1 and CDR2: SGHTA, FQGNSA. The CDR3 has 13 amino acids. CDR3 sequence (DNA): TGTGCCAGCAGCTTATCTAGGAACACTGAAGCTTTCTTT. Amino acid sequence: CASSLSRNTEAFF. Full variable domain (remainder filled in from reference TRBV7-2 and TRBJ1-1): GAGVSQSPSNKVTEKGKDVELRCDPISGHTALYWYRQSLGQGLEFLIYFQGNSAPDKSGLPSDRFSAERTGGSVSTLTIQRTQQEDSAVYLCASSLSRNTEAFFGQGTRLTVV.

The chain has TRBV30 and TRBJ2-3; D is tentatively TRBD1 or TRBD2 (5 bases each). The CDR3 contains 16 residues. V was trimmed by 0 bases and J by 3 bases, leaving 16 bases between them. Germline CDR1 and CDR2: GTSNPN and SVGIG (reference sequence). CDR3 nucleotides: TGTGCCTGGAGTGTACTATGGGGGAAACGAACAGATACGCAGTATTTT. It codes for CAWSVLWGKRTDTQYF.

This chain connects TRBV19 to TRBJ2-5, with D hard to call. Trimming took 0 bases from V and 7 from J, leaving 15 bases between them. The CDR3 runs to 15 residues. Germline CDR1 LNHDA, CDR2 SQIVND (reference sequence). The DNA for the CDR3 is TGTGCCAGTAGTATAGATTACGGCACCTACGGGACCCAGTACTTC. This encodes CASSIDYGTYGTQYF.